This entry concerns a single TCR beta chain. What it recognizes is unknown. Deletions cut 1 base from V and 7 bases from J, with 7 bases between. Germline V lookup: CDR1 SEHNR, CDR2 FQNEAQ (reference sequence). This CDR3 region has 12 residues. This sample stems from a study of blood T cells in healthy people across ages. Peripheral blood was drawn, around 9.3 milliliters per donor. A sample-barcoded 5' primer and a J-beta primer mix were used in a second PCR of roughly 6 to 11 cycles. Each cDNA molecule was tagged by a template-switch adaptor that had 12 random nucleotides. Via MiXCR, TCRdb re-called the 5' RACE reads, giving one row per CDR3 protein. Of roughly 1.5 million distinct CDR3 sequences in the sample, around 40% were seen once. Notes on the study in general: Higher diversity and more naive CD4+ cells were features of long-lived donors, compared to aged donors. What prevented conclusive comparison of naive and antigen-experienced cells was that PBMCs were unsorted.

Sequenced material: blood. The gene calls are TRBV7-9 and TRBJ1-1; no definite D call. This TCR was sampled from a woman younger than 35 in good health. The CDR3 spells CASSLVSVEAFF. Written as DNA, the CDR3 is TGTGCCAGCAGCTTAGTTTCGGTTGAAGCTTTCTTT.